Below are 9 T cell receptor beta chains sequenced from a single sample in a study of cytomegalovirus exposure and HLA in healthy donors (dated by TCRdb to between 2016 and 2019). The protocol used for the library was the immunoSEQ multiplex PCR assay. The multiplex PCR relied on a mix of 60 forward primers for TCR Vbeta segments and 13 reverse primers for TCR Jbeta segments. What TCRdb holds here is the immuneACCESS table cut down to in-frame rearrangements. Part of the clones is not present; checked against another copy, under half of the missing clones reflect an unresolved V gene, and the others are unexplained. This sample's table carries tens of thousands of clones. The ten largest clonotypes hold approximately 7% of the sample. Sequencing was carried out using PBMCs. Receptors were obtained from a woman between 35 and 50 years old in good health and CMV-seronegative.

V usage is TRBV5-6 and J usage is TRBJ1-4; tentative D call: TRBD1 (5 bases). V was pared by 4 bases and J by 4 bases, with 17 bases between. CDR3 length equals 16 residues. Looked up from germline, CDR1 is SGHDT and CDR2 is YYEEEE. The CDR3 sequence is CASSMSPGPLNEKLFF. CDR3 DNA: TGTGCCAGCAGCATGTCTCCAGGGCCTCTTAATGAAAAACTGTTTTTT.

The chain joins TRBV7-9 to TRBJ2-2; D is undetermined. V shed 4 bases and J shed 4 bases, with 4 bases lying between them. Germline V CDR1 and CDR2: SEHNR, FQNEAQ (reference sequence). The length of the CDR3 is 12 residues. DNA of the CDR3: TGTGCCAGCAGCTCCTCCACCGGGGAGCTGTTTTTT. It is translated as CASSSSTGELFF.

The chain joins TRBV2 to TRBJ1-6, with D tentatively TRBD1 (6 bases). V was pared by 6 bases and J by 7 bases, with 16 bases between. The CDR3 is 15 residues long. The germline V gene has CDR1 SNHLY and CDR2 FYNNEI. The CDR3 loop is CASSAETGRNSPLHF. CDR3 in DNA: TGTGCCAGCAGCGCCGAGACAGGCCGGAATTCACCCCTCCACTTT.

This sequence joins TRBV7-2 and TRBJ2-3; D perhaps matches TRBD2 (6 bases). CDR1 and CDR2 from the germline V gene are SGHTA and FQGNSA. The germline V and J ends were trimmed by 6 bases and 0 bases, with 10 bases remaining between them. The CDR3 is made up of 14 amino acids. The CDR3 DNA is TGTGCCAGCAGGGGGGGACTCAGCACAGATACGCAGTATTTT. Encoded protein: CASRGGLSTDTQYF.

The rearrangement links TRBV27 to TRBJ2-3, with D tentatively TRBD2 (6 bases). Per germline, CDR1 MNHEY and CDR2 SMNVEV (reference sequence). This CDR3 has 16 residues. The V and J ends lost 2 bases and 0 bases respectively, with 12 bases between them. DNA of the CDR3: TGTGCCAGCAGTTTAGCGGGAAGGTCTAGCACAGATACGCAGTATTTT. This codes for CASSLAGRSSTDTQYF.

The chain couples TRBV18 to TRBJ2-5; a possible D gene is TRBD1 (6 bases). This CDR3 contains 17 residues. In germline, CDR1 is KGHSH, CDR2 LQKENI. V gave up 2 bases and J gave up 3 bases, with 19 bases separating them. The CDR3 spells CASSPADRSPGKETQYF. The CDR3 DNA follows: TGTGCCAGCTCACCAGCCGACAGGTCCCCGGGGAAAGAGACCCAGTACTTC.

This chain uses TRBV19 with TRBJ2-7; 7 bases are a match to TRBD1. This CDR3 region has 16 residues. The ends lost 3 bases at V and 4 bases at J; junction bases unmatched: 12. Germline CDR1 reads LNHDA; CDR2 reads SQIVND (reference sequence). Here the CDR3 DNA reads TGTGCCAGTAGTATCGCCGCGACAGGGAGAAGGTACGAGCAGTACTTC. It codes for CASSIAATGRRYEQYF.

This rearrangement joins TRBV19 to TRBJ2-3; D is perhaps TRBD2 (6 bases). The CDR3 sequence is 15 residues long. V was clipped by 6 bases and J by 0 bases, with 13 bases between them. The germline V gene encodes CDR1 LNHDA and CDR2 SQIVND (reference sequence). CDR3: CASSGTLYSTDTQYF. CDR3 bases: TGTGCCAGTAGCGGGACTCTTTATAGCACAGATACGCAGTATTTT.

The chain has TRBV7-3 and TRBJ2-1; 9 bases are shared with TRBD1. CDR3 length: 14 residues. V dropped 4 bases and J dropped 7; count of bases not matched to a gene: 5. Germline V gene lookup returns CDR1 SGHTA and CDR2 FQGTGA. The CDR3 spells CASSSGQGRNEQFF. CDR3 DNA sequence: TGTGCCAGCAGCTCGGGACAGGGAAGGAATGAGCAGTTCTTC.